A single TCR beta chain is shown here with its context. Its antigen has not been determined. No much larger clone exists at a distance of one base, and base qualities are not known. The cohort was made up of around 720 healthy bone marrow donors. Cohort members were all nominally healthy when sampled, although unrecorded immune exposures were likely present. CMV serostatus was positive for about 290 and negative for about 55% of the roughly 670 cohort members, and was not recorded for this donor. Every donor gave a peripheral blood sample, and the peripheral blood mononuclear cells from that sample were used for TCR beta sequencing. Genomic DNA was extracted from the blood cell samples with the Qiagen DNeasy Blood Extraction Kit. The method behind the library was the immunoSEQ multiplex PCR assay. The multiplex PCR relied on a mix of 60 forward primers for TCR Vbeta segments and 13 reverse primers for TCR Jbeta segments. Amplification of the CDR3 region of rearranged TCR beta genes was performed with a multiplex PCR assay on genomic DNA. The Illumina HiSeq System was used to sequence the amplified TCR beta libraries as 87-base-pair reads. Per the original workflow: Across the roughly 700 repertoires, a later analysis counted 80 million or so unique TCR beta chains, roughly 11 million of which were shared by at least two donors. A nearest-neighbor algorithm error-corrected the raw reads and collapsed the reads into unique sequences, merging closely related sequences to remove PCR and sequencing errors. CDR3 sequences were aligned to IMGT reference sequences to assign V, D and J gene segments. For a sequence to be retained, a match of at least six nucleotides to both a V gene segment and a J gene segment was required. A rearrangement counted as productive if the CDR3 had no stop codons and remained in frame with V and J, and every other rearrangement counted as non-productive. Following IMGT convention, CDR3 was defined as the stretch from the second conserved V-encoded cysteine up to the conserved J-encoded phenylalanine. The earlier analysis of about 590 of the donors excluded sequences that lacked an unambiguous match to a single V gene segment. An earlier analysis of about 590 of the donors classified V segments as functional when productive rearrangements were above 56.7% and as segregating when the standard deviation between donors was above 5%. A statistical classification framework was developed to diagnose cytomegalovirus status using the catalog of TCR beta chain sequences. A later analysis assigned V and J genes by comparing TCR nucleotide sequences with IMGT/GENE-DB human TR gene sequences. In a later analysis, CDR3 sequences and most-parsimonious VDJ recombination scenarios were assigned using the TCRdist pipeline. In a later analysis, each TCR beta chain was defined by its CDR3 amino acid sequence together with its V-gene family, and reads lacking a unique V-gene family were excluded. To address suspected cross-contamination and a sequencing artifact, a later analysis removed some 620 highly shared, low-generation-probability nucleotide sequences. A later analysis calculated a clonal expansion index for each public chain from normalized within-repertoire ranks of inferred template counts. Generation probabilities in a later analysis came from a VDJ recombination model fitted to out-of-frame rearrangements, and those results were checked against IGoR. In a later analysis, TCR-TCR, TCR-HLA and TCR-CMV co-occurrence was scored with hypergeometric tests, and a repertoire-size bias correction was applied to TCR pairs. To estimate false discovery rates, a later analysis permuted the HLA or CMV assignments 20 times. A later analysis grouped co-occurring TCRs with DBSCAN, adding TCRdist sequence similarity when clustering within HLA-allele-positive subsets. Co-occurrence clustering excluded repertoires with fewer than 30,000 or more than 120,000 public chains, plus five with anomalous nucleotide sharing. In its TCRdb copy, this immuneACCESS table keeps in-frame sequences only and misses some clones. Where compared with another copy, unresolved V genes explain less than half of these, and the others have no known cause. The DNA was the basis for D and trimming; V, J and clone size are from that table. The sample includes over 200,000 clones, with over 75% observed a single time. 1% to 1.5% of the sample lies in the top ten.

The sample belongs to a study of cytomegalovirus exposure and HLA in healthy donors (dated by TCRdb to about 2017). At the level of the whole study: An earlier analysis of 587 of the donors reported 250 to 300 Gb of sequence data and approximately 120 million unique TCR beta sequences obtained from roughly 180 million T cells. The number of donors typed differed by locus, with about 629-640 for A, B, C, DRB1 and DQB1, more than 500 for DQA1, some 570 for DPA1, and around 430 for DPB1. A later analysis re-examined previously published TCR beta repertoires from about 700 donors and added high-resolution HLA genotyping to investigate patterns of TCR occurrence. HLA typing covered class I and class II loci at four-digit resolution. An earlier analysis of 450 to 750 of the donors used high-throughput TCR beta sequencing to judge whether each TCR beta V gene segment behaved as functional or pseudogenic. The later analysis used no new phenotypic data to find candidate immune exposures, relying instead on TCR beta sequences and their occurrence across donors. Roughly 300 gigabases of sequencing data and approximately 85 million unique TCR sequences were included in an early release covering several hundred HLA-typed donors. Across 398 genotyped donors of the cohort, an average of approximately 220,000 unique TCR beta nucleotide sequences per donor were sequenced, and around 19% of those sequences were non-productive. Five DR-DQ haplotypes were treated as single units for association and clustering because of strong linkage in the cohort. Genome-wide SNP genotypes for about three fifths of the 666 donors were used in a later genetic analysis, which treated that subset as a discovery cohort. To predict cytomegalovirus infection status, the study combined high-throughput TCR immunosequencing, statistical association of individual TCRs with disease status, and machine learning. Alongside the repertoire data, information on donor age, sex, ethnicity and CMV serostatus was compiled. Of the approximately 370 genotyped donors, approximately 81% were placed in the genetic ancestry cluster associated with self-reported Caucasian donors. Besides the first cohort of 500 to 700 subjects, a separate validation cohort made up of some 110 different subjects was used. Every discovery cohort repertoire had been produced on one sequencing platform. The study was designed to test whether signatures of past pathogen exposure could be identified by cataloging public T cell receptors. The T cell repertoires of 666 subjects were profiled by immunosequencing and related to cytomegalovirus serostatus.

Broad study findings and their caveats: The study listed approximately 160 TCR beta chains as associated with cytomegalovirus. CMV serostatus was the only immune exposure information available for the cohort. HLA typing was unavailable for some donors at each locus, so association tests used only the typed subset. The authors suggested that the approach could potentially be extended to other disease states and immunological phenotypes. The presence/absence analyses assumed that sequencing depth was roughly uniform across donors, and that assumption may not be true. A later analysis found that HLA-associated TCR beta chains were more clonally expanded and had lower generation probabilities than equally common non-associated chains. Most CMV-associated TCR beta chains appeared to be HLA-restricted in a later analysis, and the HLA associations seemed to be driven largely by CMV exposure. The earlier analysis of approximately 590 of the donors excluded seventeen rarely observed V segments, including chromosome 9 orphons, because counts were too low. A later analysis found that TCR association rates varied across HLA loci, with DRB1 alleles showing the most associated TCRs and HLA-C alleles the fewest. Across donors, most TCR sequences were observed very rarely, whereas some public TCRs were present in many individuals. When HLA alleles, especially DR and DQ, strongly co-occurred, TCR associations were difficult to assign to individual alleles. V-gene and J-gene trimming of TCR beta chains was associated with a missense DCLRE1C variant in a later genetic analysis, and the association was replicated in an independent cohort. According to a later analysis, parvovirus B19, influenza, CMV and Epstein-Barr virus appeared linked to several top co-occurrence clusters. According to a later genetic analysis, donors in an Asian-associated ancestry cluster had fewer N-insertions in productive TCRs than the approximately 700-donor mean. A further reported finding was that TCR beta sequences accurately predicted the HLA-A and HLA-B alleles for most subjects in the first cohort. A group of highly shared sequence variants was considered likely to be a technical artifact of the sequencing pipeline. In a later analysis, 15,000 to 20,000 TCR beta sequences were associated with specific HLA alleles at a false discovery rate of 0.05. Correlated functional status among segregating V segments might reflect linkage disequilibrium, but an unknown experimental factor could not be ruled out. Broadly in line with IMGT annotations, most TCR beta V segments showed up in productive rearrangements about 87% or about 30% of the time in an earlier analysis of around 600 of the donors. The classifier was reported to diagnose cytomegalovirus status with high specificity and sensitivity in both the original and validation cohorts. In vitro tests confirmed that a few of the cytomegalovirus-associated TCR beta chains recognize cytomegalovirus antigens. The cohort was sequenced for TCR beta chains only, and without alpha or paired-chain data the features that could be detected were limited.

This TCR was sampled from a human donor in good health. Sequenced sample: PBMCs.

The CDR3 protein: CASSRGSRTGSNEQFF. The DNA is TGTGCCAGCAGCCGTGGAAGCAGGACAGGTTCCAATGAGCAGTTCTTC. This chain joins TRBV11-1 to TRBJ2-1; 7 central nucleotides agree with TRBD1. From the germline V gene (reference sequence), CDR1 is SGHAT and CDR2 is FQDESV. Germline trimming amounts to 5 bases on V and 6 bases on J, with 13 as the count of junction bases outside the gene matches. There are 16 amino acids in the CDR3, from cysteine to phenylalanine inclusive. This entry keeps only the CDR3 DNA: 48 bases, framed from base 1. The full variable domain, completed from the reference TRBV11-1 and TRBJ2-1 proteins outside the CDR3, reads EAEVAQSPRYKITEKSQAVAFWCDPISGHATLYWYRQILGQGPELLVQFQDESVVDDSQLPKDRFSAERLKGVDSTLKIQPAELGDSAMYLCASSRGSRTGSNEQFFGPGTRLTVL.